This TCR beta chain was captured in a study of T cells in localized non-small cell lung cancer. Study results and caveats: The tumor had only one region sequenced, so heterogeneity remains possible. Among the tissues sampled, uninvolved adjacent lung had the highest T cell clonality, above tumor. Turning up in adjacent lung were a median roughly 59 of the top 100 tumor clones.

The ends were cut back, 0 bases at V and 1 base at J, with 18 bases in the middle. The germline gives CDR1 MGHRA, CDR2 YSYEKL. The CDR3 length is 18 residues. TCRdb's table, derived via immunoSEQ multiplex PCR, lists solely in-frame clones and lacks some. Among tens of thousands of clones listed, around 82% were seen once. About this clone: Its target is unknown.

This chain uses TRBV4-1 with TRBJ1-1; D is uncertain. The sequencing used peripheral blood mononuclear cells, collected before any cancer treatment. This clonotype was sampled from a man aged 40-75 years with stage III lung adenocarcinoma. Here the CDR3 reads CASSQDRAVVQRNTEAFF. The CDR3 DNA sequence: TGCGCCAGCAGCCAAGATCGGGCGGTGGTCCAAAGGAACACTGAAGCTTTCTTT.